The text below deals with one TCR beta chain. The antigen remains undetermined. The data derive from a study of CD8 T cells in Susac syndrome. Overall study findings and caveats: The number of individuals included in the study's TCR sequencing and HLA analysis was acknowledged as relatively small.

It was with random hexamers that 0.5 to 1 ug RNA was reverse transcribed. Amplification of the TCR beta CDR3 was carried out by immunoSEQ multiplex PCR, which spanned a total of 54 Vbeta and 13 Jbeta segments. TCRdb redid the calling of the immunoSEQ multiplex PCR reads with MiXCR, one entry per CDR3 protein. The sample carries some 200,000 distinct CDR3 sequences, nearly 97% recorded once. The patients with Susac syndrome satisfied recently defined diagnostic criteria for either definite or probable disease. CDR3 length: 15 residues. Trimming removed 1 base from V and 6 bases from J; junction bases left unmatched: 2.

The receptor's source is a human donor with Susac syndrome. This sequence joins TRBV12-3 or TRBV12-4 and TRBJ1-6, with TRBD1 identical over 8 bases. What was sequenced was CD4+ T cells from PBMCs. The CDR3 here is CASSLDRGSNSPLHF. The CDR3 region has the DNA TGTGCCAGCAGTTTAGACAGGGGGAGTAATTCACCCCTCCACTTT.